These 21 T cell receptor beta chains were all obtained from the same sample, sequenced in a study of human T cells and chemical hapten exposure. A single record per CDR3 protein comes from TCRdb applying MiXCR to the RACE reads. Of 95,000 to 150,000 distinct CDR3 sequences listed, approximately 10% are singletons. Time point here: patch test 3, about 24 weeks after DPC sensitization. The sample's treatment: therapeutic diphenylcyclopropenone sensitization with weekly scalp DPC. Sequencing was performed on whole blood, taken in connection with sensitization to the hapten diphenylcyclopropenone (DPC). The receptors were gathered from a woman in her forties or fifties with alopecia areata. Some clones in this sample may be carry-over from other donors' samples.

The chain joins TRBV28 to TRBJ2-7; D unclear. V was trimmed by 9 bases and J by 9 bases, leaving 9 bases between them. Germline CDR1 MDHEN, CDR2 SYDVKM. The CDR3 runs to 9 residues. The CDR3 DNA is TGTGCCAGGCCGAATGGGCAGTACTTC. It yields the protein CARPNGQYF.

This clonotype showed up many times. The chain joins TRBV24-1 to TRBJ2-3; D uncertain. This CDR3 contains 14 residues. Trimming took off 1 base at V and 1 base at J, with 5 bases between the two ends. The germline V gene encodes CDR1 KGHDR and CDR2 SFDVKD. The CDR3 spells CATSDFSGTDTQYF. Written as DNA, the CDR3 is TGTGCCACCAGTGATTTCTCGGGCACAGATACGCAGTATTTT.

In its sample, this clonotype was seen a few times. V and J are TRBV7-2 and TRBJ2-1; 10 bases are shared with TRBD1. The CDR3 totals 15 residues. With 7 bases clipped from V and 4 bases from J, the junction kept 7 bases outside the gene matches. Per the germline V gene, CDR1 is SGHTA and CDR2 is FQGNSA. CDR3 DNA: TGTGCCAGCACCGAGACAGGGGGCGGGTACAATGAGCAGTTCTTC. It encodes CASTETGGGYNEQFF.

This clonotype was recorded a few times. The V and J genes are TRBV12-3 or TRBV12-4 and TRBJ2-1; D is perhaps TRBD1 or TRBD2 (5 bases each). Deletions cut 2 bases from V and 8 bases from J, with 13 bases between. The CDR3 sequence is 14 residues long. CDR3 nucleotides: TGTGCCAGCAGTTTACTTTCGGGGCACCATGAGCAGTTCTTC. This encodes CASSLLSGHHEQFF.

This clonotype was observed a single time. In nucleotides, the CDR3 is TGTGCCAGCAGCCAAGATTATAACAGCAATGAGCAGTTCTTC. Its protein product is CASSQDYNSNEQFF. This chain uses TRBV14 with TRBJ2-1; D not resolved. Germline lookup yields CDR1 SGHDN and CDR2 FVKESK. V was clipped by 0 bases and J by 6 bases, with 9 bases between them. The CDR3 runs to 14 residues.

This clonotype has a count of ten or more. The chain recombines TRBV6-5 with TRBJ2-3; 9 bases are a match to TRBD2. The CDR3 runs 18 residues. The V and J ends lost 0 bases and 1 base, in that order; junction bases with no gene match: 8. CDR1 MNHEY and CDR2 SVGAGI come from the germline V gene. CDR3 protein: CASSYSPSGTSGTDTQYF. The CDR3 nucleotides read TGTGCCAGCAGTTACTCCCCTAGCGGGACCTCAGGCACAGATACGCAGTATTTT.

This clonotype was counted between two and nine times. This sequence joins TRBV7-2 and TRBJ2-1; 13 bases fit TRBD2. Germline V lookup: CDR1 SGHTA, CDR2 FQGNSA. The CDR3 spans 14 residues. V was pared by 6 bases and J by 11 bases, with 7 bases of the junction left unmatched. DNA of the CDR3: TGTGCCAGCAGTTCAGCGGGACTAGCGGGAAAGCAGTTCTTC. Amino acids: CASSSAGLAGKQFF.

This rearrangement joins TRBV5-6 to TRBJ2-3, with unresolved D. Deletions cut 5 bases from V and 5 bases from J, with 9 bases between. Germline V lookup: CDR1 SGHDT, CDR2 YYEEEE. The CDR3 length is 12 residues. The CDR3 region has the DNA TGTGCCAGCAGTTACCAGGTAGATACGCAGTATTTT. It encodes CASSYQVDTQYF.

The chain joins TRBV5-1 to TRBJ2-5, with 10 bases fitting TRBD2. From germline, CDR1 is SGHRS and CDR2 YFSETQ. This CDR3 has 14 amino acids. V lost 4 bases, J lost 3 bases, and 3 bases stayed unmatched. The CDR3 coding sequence is TGCGCCAGCAGCCTCCTAGCGGGGGAAGAGACCCAGTACTTC. Translation: CASSLLAGEETQYF.

This chain links TRBV2 with TRBJ1-1; D possibly corresponds to TRBD1 (5 bases). The CDR3 is 13 amino acids. Germline lookup yields CDR1 SNHLY and CDR2 FYNNEI. Trimming removed 4 bases at V and 2 bases at J, with 8 bases between. The chain's CDR3 is CASSGGRNTEAFF. CDR3 DNA sequence: TGTGCCAGCAGTGGGGGCAGAAACACTGAAGCTTTCTTT. Based on the CDR3 plus reference TRBV2 and TRBJ1-1, the full variable domain is EPEVTQTPSHQVTQMGQEVILRCVPISNHLYFYWYRQILGQKVEFLVSFYNNEISEKSEIFDDQFSVERPDGSNFTLKIRSTKLEDSAMYFCASSGGRNTEAFFGQGTRLTVV.

This clonotype was observed a handful of times. This chain links TRBV6-2 or TRBV6-3 with TRBJ1-1, with 9 bases identical to TRBD1. The germline CDR1 and CDR2 sequences are MNHEY and SVGEGT. This CDR3 contains 15 residues. With 2 bases clipped from V and 3 bases from J, the junction kept 4 bases outside the gene matches. CDR3 protein: CASSYGRQGDTEAFF. CDR3 DNA sequence: TGTGCCAGCAGTTACGGGCGACAGGGGGACACTGAAGCTTTCTTT.

The chain recombines TRBV28 with TRBJ2-7; D not certain. Germline CDR1 MDHEN, CDR2 SYDVKM. V lost 3 bases and J lost 2, with 11 bases in between. There are 14 residues in the CDR3. As DNA, the CDR3 is TGTGCCAGCAGTTTGCATAATACAGCCTACGAGCAGTACTTC. It specifies CASSLHNTAYEQYF.

This clonotype came up a few times. V usage is TRBV20-1 and J usage is TRBJ2-3, with TRBD1 identical over 7 bases. Germline CDR1 and CDR2: DFQATT and SNEGSKA (reference sequence). Germline trimming cut 2 bases from V and 4 bases from J; bases unmatched to any gene: 15. The CDR3 is made up of 17 amino acids. CDR3 sequence: CSARTTRTGSFPDTQYF. The CDR3 DNA reads as TGCAGTGCTAGAACTACCCGGACAGGTTCCTTTCCAGATACGCAGTATTTT.

This clonotype has just a few counts. V usage is TRBV27 and J usage is TRBJ1-4; 8 bases are shared with TRBD1. Trimming cost V 6 bases and J 7 bases; bases outside gene matches: 7. Germline V gene data show CDR1 as MNHEY and CDR2 as SMNVEV (reference sequence). This CDR3 has 14 amino acids. CDR3 nucleotide sequence: TGTGCCAGCAGACAAACAGGGGGGGGTGAAAAACTGTTTTTT. It is translated as CASRQTGGGEKLFF. Using reference TRBV27 and TRBJ1-4 for the parts outside the CDR3, the full variable domain is EAQVTQNPRYLITVTGKKLTVTCSQNMNHEYMSWYRQDPGLGLRQIYYSMNVEVTDKGDVPEGYKVSRKEKRNFPLILESPSPNQTSLYFCASRQTGGGEKLFFGSGTQLSVL.

The rearrangement uses TRBV14 and TRBJ2-1, with a weak D call TRBD1 (6 bases). The CDR3 extends over 16 amino acids. CDR1 and CDR2 from the germline V gene are SGHDN and FVKESK. Deletions cut 2 bases from V and 4 bases from J, with 15 bases between. The CDR3 loop is CASSQKQGLPYNEQFF. DNA of the CDR3: TGTGCCAGCAGCCAAAAACAGGGCTTACCGTACAATGAGCAGTTCTTC.

About this clonotype: The junction does not match germline at one end; this may be a read error. The gene calls are TRBV12-3 or TRBV12-4 and TRBJ1-2; 9 nucleotides match TRBD1. This CDR3 has 12 residues. The CDR3 region has the DNA TGTGCCAGCAGTTACGGGACAGGGCTGAATATCTTC. Protein product: CASSYGTGLNIF.

V and J are TRBV25-1 and TRBJ1-1; weak D call: TRBD1 (6 bases). This CDR3 has 12 residues. With 7 bases removed from V and 9 bases from J, the gap between germline ends came to 15 bases. From germline, CDR1 is MGHDK and CDR2 SYGVNS. For the CDR3, the DNA is TGTGCCAGCATAGGGGACACCTACAAAGCTTTCTTT. Protein sequence: CASIGDTYKAFF. The full variable domain, in which reference TRBV25-1 and TRBJ1-1 provide the parts outside the CDR3, is EADIYQTPRYLVIGTGKKITLECSQTMGHDKMYWYQQDPGMELHLIHYSYGVNSTEKGDLSSESTVSRIRTEHFPLTLESARPSHTSQYLCASIGDTYKAFFGQGTRLTVV.

The chain carries TRBV10-3 and TRBJ2-3; D may be TRBD2 (6 bases). The ends were cut back, 3 bases at V and 1 base at J, with 17 bases in the middle. CDR1 and CDR2 (germline): ENHRY, SYGVKD. The CDR3 length is 17 residues. The CDR3 sequence is CAISDPHSGRRTDTQYF. The CDR3 nucleotides read TGTGCCATCAGTGACCCCCACAGCGGGCGACGCACAGATACGCAGTATTTT.

This clonotype was picked up a small number of times. The chain employs TRBV29-1 and TRBJ1-1, with 9 bases lining up with TRBD1. The V gene end was trimmed by 5 bases and the J gene end by 8 bases; junction bases not matched to a gene: 9. In germline, CDR1 is SQVTM, CDR2 ANQGSEA. The CDR3 is made up of 13 amino acids. The CDR3 DNA is TGCAGCGTTCTGGACAGGGGAGACTCAGAAGCTTTCTTT. Translating it yields CSVLDRGDSEAFF. Drawing the rest from reference TRBV29-1 and TRBJ1-1, the complete variable domain is SAVISQKPSRDICQRGTSLTIQCQVDSQVTMMFWYRQQPGQSLTLIATANQGSEATYESGFVIDKFPISRPNLTFSTLTVSNMSPEDSSIYLCSVLDRGDSEAFFGQGTRLTVV.

The chain recombines TRBV3-1 with TRBJ2-3; 14 bases map to TRBD2. Germline V lookup: CDR1 LGHDT, CDR2 YNNKEL (reference sequence). V was clipped by 4 bases and J by 3 bases; unmatched bases: 6. The CDR3 totals 17 residues. CDR3 DNA: TGTGCCAGCAGCCCCCGGACTAGCGGGGGGTTTACAGATACGCAGTATTTT. Translating it yields CASSPRTSGGFTDTQYF.

This clonotype was seen only a few times. The rearrangement links TRBV6-2 or TRBV6-3 to TRBJ2-3, with TRBD2 identical over 9 bases. Germline assignment: CDR1 MNHEY and CDR2 SVGEGT. J gave up 3 bases and V 2 bases, and 3 bases lay outside the gene matches. The CDR3 covers 15 residues. CDR3 coding DNA: TGTGCCAGCAGTTACGCTAGCGGGATAACAGATACGCAGTATTTT. Amino acid sequence: CASSYASGITDTQYF.